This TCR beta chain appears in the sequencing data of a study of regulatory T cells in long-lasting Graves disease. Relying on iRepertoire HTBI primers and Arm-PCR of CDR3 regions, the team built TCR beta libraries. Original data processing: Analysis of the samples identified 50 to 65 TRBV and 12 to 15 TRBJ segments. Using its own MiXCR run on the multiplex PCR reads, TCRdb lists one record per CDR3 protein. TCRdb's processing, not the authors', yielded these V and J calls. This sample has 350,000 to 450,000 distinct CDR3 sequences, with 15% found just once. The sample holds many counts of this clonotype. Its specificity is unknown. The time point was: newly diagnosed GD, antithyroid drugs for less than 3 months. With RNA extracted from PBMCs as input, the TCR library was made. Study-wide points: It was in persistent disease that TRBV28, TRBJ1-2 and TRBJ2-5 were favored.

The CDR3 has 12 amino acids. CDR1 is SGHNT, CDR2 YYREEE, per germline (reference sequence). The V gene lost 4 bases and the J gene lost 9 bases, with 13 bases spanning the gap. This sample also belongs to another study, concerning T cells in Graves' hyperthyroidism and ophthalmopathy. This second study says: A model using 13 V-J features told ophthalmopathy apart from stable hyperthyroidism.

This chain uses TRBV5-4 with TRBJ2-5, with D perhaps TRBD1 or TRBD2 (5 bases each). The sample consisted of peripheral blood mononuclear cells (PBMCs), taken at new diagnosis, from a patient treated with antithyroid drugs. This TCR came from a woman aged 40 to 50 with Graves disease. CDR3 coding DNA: TGTGCCAGCAGCCCGGGGCTGGGGGCCCAGTACTTC. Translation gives CASSPGLGAQYF. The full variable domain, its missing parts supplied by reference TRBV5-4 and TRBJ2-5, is ETGVTQSPTHLIKTRGQQVTLRCSSQSGHNTVSWYQQALGQGPQFIFQYYREEENGRGNFPPRFSGLQFPNYSSELNVNALELDDSALYLCASSPGLGAQYFGPGTRLLVL.